This T cell receptor beta chain was documented in a study of regulatory T cells in long-lasting Graves disease. Noted time point: newly diagnosed GD, antithyroid drugs for less than 3 months. RNA isolated from PBMCs was used to make the TCR library. The collection involved drawing around 10 milliliters of peripheral blood into EDTA tubes. Study-level results: Favoring TRBV28, TRBJ1-2 and TRBJ2-5 was a feature seen in persistent disease.

For this clonotype: Its antigen is currently unknown.

For TCR beta, libraries came from iRepertoire HTBI primers and Arm-PCR of CDR3 regions. TCRdb independently ran MiXCR on the multiplex PCR reads; one entry per CDR3 protein. The sample lists a few hundred thousand distinct CDR3 sequences, roughly a sixth occurring once. After removal of 3 bases from V and 0 bases from J, the junction contained 6 bases not matched to a gene. Germline CDR1 SEHNR, CDR2 FQNEAQ (reference sequence). The CDR3 runs 19 residues. These records were also assigned to another study, of T cells in Graves' hyperthyroidism and ophthalmopathy. That source reports: Newly diagnosed hyperthyroidism, duration under 2 months, in patients aged 18 to 65. Most thyroid clonotypes expanded above 0.001 were also detected in blood.

V is TRBV7-9 and J is TRBJ2-6; TRBD2 matches 12 bases. The source material was peripheral blood mononuclear cells (PBMCs), sampled at new diagnosis, from a patient treated with antithyroid drugs. This TCR derives from a man aged 35 to 55 with Graves disease. The CDR3 reads CASSFTLAGGLSGANVLTF. CDR3 nucleotides: TGTGCCAGCAGCTTTACACTAGCGGGGGGTCTCTCTGGGGCCAACGTCCTGACTTTC.